This T cell receptor (beta chain) was sequenced in a study of T cell responses to AZD1222 COVID-19 vaccine. The data were produced by immunoSEQ multiplex PCR, yet TCRdb's version contains in-frame clones alone and is incomplete. The sample records about 86,000 clones, 90% being singletons. The CDR3 extends over 15 amino acids. V shed 4 bases and J 6 bases; nucleotides not matched to a gene: 12. Per the germline V gene, CDR1 is SGHRS and CDR2 is YFSETQ. Details on this clone: The target antigen is unknown.

Whole-study results and caveats: Spike-wide coverage was observed for vaccine-associated CD4 TCRs, with dominant responses at 160-218 and 743-854. Repertoires were sampled only after the peak T cell response. Rises in breadth and depth of Spike-specific TCRs came after two AZD1222 doses.

This receptor was identified in an adult in good health. The V gene is TRBV5-1, the J gene TRBJ2-5; 7 bases are shared with TRBD2. Here the sequenced sample was peripheral blood, taken on day 0 of AZD1222 vaccination. The CDR3 is CASSLTSEGFKTQYF. The CDR3 nucleotides read TGCGCCAGCAGCCTCACTAGCGAGGGGTTCAAGACCCAGTACTTC.